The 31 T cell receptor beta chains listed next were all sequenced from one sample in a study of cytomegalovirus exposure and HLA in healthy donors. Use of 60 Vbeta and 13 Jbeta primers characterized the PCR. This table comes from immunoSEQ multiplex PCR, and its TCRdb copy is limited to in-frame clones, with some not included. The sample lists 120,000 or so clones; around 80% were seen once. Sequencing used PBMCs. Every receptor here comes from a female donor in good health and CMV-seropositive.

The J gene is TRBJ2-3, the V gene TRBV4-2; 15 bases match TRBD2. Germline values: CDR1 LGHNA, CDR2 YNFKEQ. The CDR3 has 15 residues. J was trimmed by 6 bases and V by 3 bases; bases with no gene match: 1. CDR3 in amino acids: CASSQGLAGGDTQYF. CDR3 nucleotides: TGTGCCAGCAGCCAGGGACTAGCGGGGGGCGATACGCAGTATTTT.

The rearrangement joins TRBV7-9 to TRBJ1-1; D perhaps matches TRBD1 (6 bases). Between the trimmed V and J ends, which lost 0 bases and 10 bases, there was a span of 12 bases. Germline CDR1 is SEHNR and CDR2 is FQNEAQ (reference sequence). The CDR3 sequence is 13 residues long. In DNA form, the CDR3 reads TGTGCCAGCAGCTTAGCACAGGGAAGAAGAGCTTTCTTT. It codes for CASSLAQGRRAFF.

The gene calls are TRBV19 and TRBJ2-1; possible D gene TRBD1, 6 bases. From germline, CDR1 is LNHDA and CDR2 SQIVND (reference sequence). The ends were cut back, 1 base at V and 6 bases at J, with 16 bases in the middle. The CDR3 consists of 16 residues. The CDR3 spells CASSIGGRTVGNEQFF. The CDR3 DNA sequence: TGTGCCAGTAGTATAGGGGGCCGGACAGTTGGCAATGAGCAGTTCTTC.

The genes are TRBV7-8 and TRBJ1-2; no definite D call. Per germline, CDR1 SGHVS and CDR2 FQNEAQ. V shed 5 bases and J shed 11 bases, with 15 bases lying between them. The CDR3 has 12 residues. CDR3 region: CASSLQSQAYTF. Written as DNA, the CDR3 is TGTGCCAGCAGCCTCCAAAGCCAGGCGTACACCTTC.

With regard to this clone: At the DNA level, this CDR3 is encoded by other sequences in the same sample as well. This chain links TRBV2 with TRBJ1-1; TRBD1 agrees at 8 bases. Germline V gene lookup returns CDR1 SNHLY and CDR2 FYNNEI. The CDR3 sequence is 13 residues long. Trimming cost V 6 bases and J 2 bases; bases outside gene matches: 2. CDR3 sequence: CASRGQGNTEAFF. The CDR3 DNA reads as TGTGCCAGCAGAGGACAGGGTAACACTGAAGCTTTCTTT.

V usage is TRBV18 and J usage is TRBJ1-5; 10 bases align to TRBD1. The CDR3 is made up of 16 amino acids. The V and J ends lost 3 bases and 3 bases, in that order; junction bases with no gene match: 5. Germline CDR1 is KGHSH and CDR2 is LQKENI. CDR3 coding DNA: TGTGCCAGCTCACCGACAGGGGGCGGGGACAATCAGCCCCAGCATTTT. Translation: CASSPTGGGDNQPQHF.

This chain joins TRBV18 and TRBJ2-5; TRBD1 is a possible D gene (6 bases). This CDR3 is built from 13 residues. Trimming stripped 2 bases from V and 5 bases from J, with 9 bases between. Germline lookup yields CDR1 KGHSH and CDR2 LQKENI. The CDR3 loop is CASSPMQGETQYF. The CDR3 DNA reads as TGTGCCAGCTCACCAATGCAGGGGGAGACCCAGTACTTC.

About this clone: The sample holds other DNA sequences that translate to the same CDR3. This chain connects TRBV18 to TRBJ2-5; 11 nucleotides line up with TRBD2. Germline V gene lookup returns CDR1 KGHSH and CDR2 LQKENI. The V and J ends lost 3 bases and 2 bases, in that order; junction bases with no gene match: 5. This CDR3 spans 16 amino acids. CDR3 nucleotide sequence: TGTGCCAGCTCACCTCCTAGCGGGGGGCCACAAGAGACCCAGTACTTC. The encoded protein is CASSPPSGGPQETQYF.

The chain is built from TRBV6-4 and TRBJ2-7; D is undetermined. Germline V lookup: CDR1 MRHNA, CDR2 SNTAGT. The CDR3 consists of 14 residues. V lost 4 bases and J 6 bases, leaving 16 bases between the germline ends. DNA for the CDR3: TGTGCCAGCAGTGCGGCCTCGAAGCGCCCCGAGCAGTACTTC. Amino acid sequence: CASSAASKRPEQYF.

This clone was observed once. As DNA, the CDR3 is TGTGCCAGCAGTCCTGACAGGGACCAAGAGACCCAGTACTTC. Its translation: CASSPDRDQETQYF. The chain joins TRBV6-5 to TRBJ2-5, with TRBD1 matching over 7 bases. The CDR3 is 14 amino acids. Unmatched junction bases numbered 3, after V lost 5 bases and J lost 0 bases. In germline, CDR1 is MNHEY, CDR2 SVGAGI.

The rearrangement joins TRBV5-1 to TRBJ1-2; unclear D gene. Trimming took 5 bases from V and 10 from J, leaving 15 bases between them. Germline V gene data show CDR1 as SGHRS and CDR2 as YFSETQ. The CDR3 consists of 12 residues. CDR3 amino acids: CASRPMEKDYTF. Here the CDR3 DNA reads TGCGCCAGCAGACCCATGGAGAAAGACTACACCTTC.

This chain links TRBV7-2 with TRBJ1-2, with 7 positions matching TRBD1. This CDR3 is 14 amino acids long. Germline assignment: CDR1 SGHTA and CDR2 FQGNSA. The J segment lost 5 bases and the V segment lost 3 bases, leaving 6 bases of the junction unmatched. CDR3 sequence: CASSFSTGWYGYTF. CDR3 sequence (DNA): TGTGCCAGCAGCTTCTCGACAGGGTGGTATGGCTACACCTTC.

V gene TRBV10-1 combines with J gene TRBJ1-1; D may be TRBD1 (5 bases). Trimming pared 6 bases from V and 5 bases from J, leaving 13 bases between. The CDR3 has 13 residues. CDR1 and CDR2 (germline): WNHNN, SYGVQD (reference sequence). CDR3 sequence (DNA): TGCGCCAGCAGCCCAGGAGGGGAGACTGAAGCTTTCTTT. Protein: CASSPGGETEAFF.

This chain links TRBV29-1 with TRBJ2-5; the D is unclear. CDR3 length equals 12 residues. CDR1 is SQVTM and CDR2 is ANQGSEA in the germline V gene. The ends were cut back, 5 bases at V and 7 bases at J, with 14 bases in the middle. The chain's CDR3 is CSVLEPSSTQYF. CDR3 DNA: TGCAGCGTTCTAGAACCGTCCTCGACCCAGTACTTC. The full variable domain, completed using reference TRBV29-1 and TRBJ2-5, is SAVISQKPSRDICQRGTSLTIQCQVDSQVTMMFWYRQQPGQSLTLIATANQGSEATYESGFVIDKFPISRPNLTFSTLTVSNMSPEDSSIYLCSVLEPSSTQYFGPGTRLLVL.

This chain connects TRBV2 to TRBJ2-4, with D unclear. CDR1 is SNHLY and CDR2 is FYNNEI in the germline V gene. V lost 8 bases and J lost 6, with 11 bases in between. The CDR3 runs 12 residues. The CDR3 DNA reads TGTGCCAGCCGCCGCACAGCAAACATTCAGTACTTC. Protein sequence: CASRRTANIQYF.

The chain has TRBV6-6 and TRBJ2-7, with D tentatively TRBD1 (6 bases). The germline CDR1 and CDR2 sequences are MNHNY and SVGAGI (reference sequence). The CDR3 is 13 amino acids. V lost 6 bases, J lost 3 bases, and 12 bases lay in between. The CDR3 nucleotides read TGTGCCAGCAGCCGGGACACCTACTACGAGCAGTACTTC. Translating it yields CASSRDTYYEQYF.

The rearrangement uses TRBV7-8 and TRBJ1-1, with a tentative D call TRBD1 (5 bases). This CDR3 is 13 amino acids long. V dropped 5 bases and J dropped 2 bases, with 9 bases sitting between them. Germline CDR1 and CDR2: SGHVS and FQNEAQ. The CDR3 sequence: CASSIRVNTEAFF. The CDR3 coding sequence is TGTGCCAGCAGCATCAGGGTTAACACTGAAGCTTTCTTT.

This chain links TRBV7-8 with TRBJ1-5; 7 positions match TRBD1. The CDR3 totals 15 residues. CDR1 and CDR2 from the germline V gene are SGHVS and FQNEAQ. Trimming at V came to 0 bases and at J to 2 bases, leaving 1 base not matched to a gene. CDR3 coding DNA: TGTGCCAGCAGCTTAGCCAGGGGGGGCAATCAGCCCCAGCATTTT. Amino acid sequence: CASSLARGGNQPQHF.

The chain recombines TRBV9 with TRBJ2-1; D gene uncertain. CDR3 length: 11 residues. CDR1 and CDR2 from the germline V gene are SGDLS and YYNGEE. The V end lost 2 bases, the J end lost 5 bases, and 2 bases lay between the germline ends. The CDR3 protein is CASSVNNEQFF. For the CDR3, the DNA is TGTGCCAGCAGCGTTAACAATGAGCAGTTCTTC.

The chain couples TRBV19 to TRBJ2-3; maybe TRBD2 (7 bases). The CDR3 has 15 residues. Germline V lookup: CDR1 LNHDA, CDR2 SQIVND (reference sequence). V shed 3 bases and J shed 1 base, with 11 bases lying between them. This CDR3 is CASSIRGAGTDTQYF. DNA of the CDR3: TGTGCCAGTAGTATCCGGGGGGCGGGCACAGATACGCAGTATTTT.

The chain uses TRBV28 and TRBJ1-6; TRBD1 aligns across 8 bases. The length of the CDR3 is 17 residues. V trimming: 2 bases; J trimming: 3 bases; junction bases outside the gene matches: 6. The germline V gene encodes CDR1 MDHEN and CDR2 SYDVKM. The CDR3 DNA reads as TGTGCCAGCAGTTTAGTCGGCGGACAGGGCTATAATTCACCCCTCCACTTT. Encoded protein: CASSLVGGQGYNSPLHF.

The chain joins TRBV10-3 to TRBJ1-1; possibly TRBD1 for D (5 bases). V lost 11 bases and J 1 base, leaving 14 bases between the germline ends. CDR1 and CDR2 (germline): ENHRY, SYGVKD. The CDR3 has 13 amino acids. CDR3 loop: CAAFREKNTEAFF. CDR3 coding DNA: TGTGCCGCATTCAGGGAAAAGAACACTGAAGCTTTCTTT.

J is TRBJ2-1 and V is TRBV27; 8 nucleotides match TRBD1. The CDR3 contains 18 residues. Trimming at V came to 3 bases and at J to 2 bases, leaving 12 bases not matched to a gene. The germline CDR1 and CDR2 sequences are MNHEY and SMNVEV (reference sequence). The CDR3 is CASSFLPGQGRPYNEQFF. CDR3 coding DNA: TGTGCCAGCAGTTTCCTCCCCGGACAGGGACGCCCCTACAATGAGCAGTTCTTC.

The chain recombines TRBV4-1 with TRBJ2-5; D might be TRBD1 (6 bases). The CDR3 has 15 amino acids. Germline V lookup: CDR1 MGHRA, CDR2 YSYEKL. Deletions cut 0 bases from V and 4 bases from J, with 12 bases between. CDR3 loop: CASSQEGGSRETQYF. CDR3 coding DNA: TGCGCCAGCAGCCAAGAAGGGGGAAGTAGAGAGACCCAGTACTTC.

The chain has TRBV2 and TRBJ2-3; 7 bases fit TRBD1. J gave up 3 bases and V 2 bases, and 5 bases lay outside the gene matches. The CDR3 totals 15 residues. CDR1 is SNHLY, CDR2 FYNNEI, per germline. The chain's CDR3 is CASSERGQHTDTQYF. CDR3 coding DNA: TGTGCCAGCAGTGAAAGGGGACAGCATACAGATACGCAGTATTTT.

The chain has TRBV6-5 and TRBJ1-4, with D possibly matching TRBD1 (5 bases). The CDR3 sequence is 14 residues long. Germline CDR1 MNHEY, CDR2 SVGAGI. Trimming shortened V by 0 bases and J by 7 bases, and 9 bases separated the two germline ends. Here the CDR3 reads CASSYSYRGEKLFF. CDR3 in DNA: TGTGCCAGCAGTTACTCGTATAGGGGTGAAAAACTGTTTTTT.

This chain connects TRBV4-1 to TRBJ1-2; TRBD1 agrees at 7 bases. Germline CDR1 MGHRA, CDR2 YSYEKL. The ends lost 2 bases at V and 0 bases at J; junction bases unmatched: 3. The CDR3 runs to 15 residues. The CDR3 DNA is TGCGCCAGCAGCCAACAGGGGGGACCTAACTATGGCTACACCTTC. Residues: CASSQQGGPNYGYTF.

The CDR3 is CASSLTGGLYEQYF. DNA for the CDR3: TGTGCCAGCAGTCTGACAGGGGGCTTGTACGAGCAGTACTTC. The chain employs TRBV28 and TRBJ2-7; 10 positions match TRBD1. J was trimmed by 4 bases and V by 5 bases; bases with no gene match: 5. The CDR3 is 14 amino acids. Germline V gives CDR1 MDHEN, CDR2 SYDVKM.

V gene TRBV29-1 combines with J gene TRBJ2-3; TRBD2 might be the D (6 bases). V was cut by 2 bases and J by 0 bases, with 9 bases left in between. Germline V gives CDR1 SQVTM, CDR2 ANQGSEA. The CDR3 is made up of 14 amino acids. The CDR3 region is CSVEMGLSTDTQYF. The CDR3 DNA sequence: TGCAGCGTTGAAATGGGACTTAGCACAGATACGCAGTATTTT.

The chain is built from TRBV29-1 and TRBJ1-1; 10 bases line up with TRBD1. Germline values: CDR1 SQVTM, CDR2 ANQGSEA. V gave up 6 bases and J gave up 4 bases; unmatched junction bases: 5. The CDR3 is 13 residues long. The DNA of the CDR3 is TGCAGCGTCCAGGGACAGGGGAGCACTGAAGCTTTCTTT. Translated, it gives CSVQGQGSTEAFF.

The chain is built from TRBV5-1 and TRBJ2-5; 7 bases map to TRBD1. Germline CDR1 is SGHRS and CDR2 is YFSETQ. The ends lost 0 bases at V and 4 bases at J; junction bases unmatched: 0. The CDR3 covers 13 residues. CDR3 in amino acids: CASSLGQGETQYF. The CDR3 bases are TGCGCCAGCAGCTTGGGACAGGGAGAGACCCAGTACTTC.